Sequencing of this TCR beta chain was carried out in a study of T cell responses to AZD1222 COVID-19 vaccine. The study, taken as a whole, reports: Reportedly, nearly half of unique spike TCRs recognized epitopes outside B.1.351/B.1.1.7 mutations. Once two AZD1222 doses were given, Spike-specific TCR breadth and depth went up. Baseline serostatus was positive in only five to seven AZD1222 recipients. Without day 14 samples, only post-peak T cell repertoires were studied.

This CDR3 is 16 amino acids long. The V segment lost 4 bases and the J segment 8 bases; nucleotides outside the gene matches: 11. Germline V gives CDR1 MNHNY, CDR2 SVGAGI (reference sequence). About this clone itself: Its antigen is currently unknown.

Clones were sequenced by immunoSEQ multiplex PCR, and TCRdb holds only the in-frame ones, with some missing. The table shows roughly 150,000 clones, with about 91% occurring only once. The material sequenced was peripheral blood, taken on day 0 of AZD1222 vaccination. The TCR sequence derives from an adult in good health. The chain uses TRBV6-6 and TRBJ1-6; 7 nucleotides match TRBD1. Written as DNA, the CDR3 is TGTGCCAGCAGTTCCCCCGACAGGGATCTTTATTCACCCCTCCACTTT. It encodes CASSSPDRDLYSPLHF.